The rows below give T cell receptor beta chains drawn from one sample of a study of blood T cells in healthy people across ages. Each CDR3 protein is one row after TCRdb ran MiXCR on the 5' RACE reads. The sample carries 1.8 million or so distinct CDR3 sequences, roughly two fifths recorded once. Sequencing was carried out using blood. The receptor set was obtained from a human donor in good health. CDR3s include the opening cysteine and the closing phenylalanine or tryptophan. The D gene is left open where the match is weak. The size of a clone is reported for some rows only, either as once, few or many, or as a class for expanded clones.

V gene	clone size	J gene	CDR3 length	D gene	CDR3 DNA	CDR3 protein
TRBV15	few	TRBJ1-5	15	.	TGTGCCACCAGCACAAGATTTAGGGGTAATCAGCCCCAGCATTTT	CATSTRFRGNQPQHF
TRBV7-2	few	TRBJ2-7	15	.	TGTGCCAGCAGCTTAGTTGGGGGAAGCGCCTACGAGCAGTACTTC	CASSLVGGSAYEQYF
TRBV10-3	many	TRBJ1-2	13	TRBD1	TGTGCCATCACCAAGACAGGGGGGGACGGCTACACCTTC	CAITKTGGDGYTF
TRBV7-9	few	TRBJ1-1	15	.	TGTGCCAGCAGCCAGAGACGGCAAACGAACACTGAAGCTTTCTTT	CASSQRRQTNTEAFF
TRBV6-2/TRBV6-3	.	TRBJ2-5	15	.	TGTGCCAGCAGTTACCAGGGTGTCCCTCGGGAGACCCAGTACTTC	CASSYQGVPRETQYF
TRBV30	.	TRBJ2-5	13	TRBD2	TGTGCCTGGAGGCTAGCGGGGTTGGAGACCCAGTACTTC	CAWRLAGLETQYF
TRBV2	many	TRBJ2-6	17	.	TGTGCCAGCAGTGAAGCGCGTCTTCAAATTGGGGCCAACGTCCTGACTTTC	CASSEARLQIGANVLTF
TRBV4-1	.	TRBJ2-7	15	.	TGCGCCAGCAGCCAAGGTCCGGCAGGGACCTACGAGCAGTACTTC	CASSQGPAGTYEQYF
TRBV4-1	once	TRBJ2-5	18	TRBD2	TGCGCCAGCAGCCGATTCGGACTAGCGGGGGCCATTGAAGAGACCCAGTACTTC	CASSRFGLAGAIEETQYF
TRBV6-2/TRBV6-3	.	TRBJ2-5	14	.	TGTGCCAGCAGCCACGATAGCGTCCAAGAGACCCAGTACTTC	CASSHDSVQETQYF
TRBV30	.	TRBJ1-1	13	.	TGTGCCTGGAAGGGAGGGGACCACACTGAAGCTTTCTTT	CAWKGGDHTEAFF
TRBV28	.	TRBJ2-5	13	.	TGTGCCAGCACCGCGACTGGACTGGGGACCCGGTACTTC	CASTATGLGTRYF